These 13 T cell receptor beta chains were all obtained from the same sample, sequenced in a study of Ad26.COV2.S vaccination and SARS-CoV-2 variants. As to treatment: roughly 19 received Ad26.COV2.S at low or high dose, single or two shots; about five received placebo; per-sample allocation not given. Sampling was done on day 63 after the first vaccine or placebo injection. Repertoires were generated with immunoSEQ multiplex PCR, while TCRdb's copy carries only in-frame clones and drops some. The data hold 200,000 to 250,000 clones, with around nine tenths observed a single time. The input for sequencing was peripheral blood, taken in a trial of Ad26.COV2.S vaccine versus placebo. These receptors were collected from a person aged 18-60 years who received the Ad26.COV2.S COVID-19 vaccine or a placebo.

V and J are TRBV10-2 and TRBJ1-2; D may be TRBD1 (6 bases). Trimming pared 9 bases from V and 4 bases from J, leaving 15 bases between. The CDR3 totals 13 residues. Per the germline V gene, CDR1 is WSHSY and CDR2 is SAAADI. The CDR3 loop reads CASRDQGSYGYTF. CDR3 in DNA: TGCGCCAGTCGAGACCAGGGGAGCTATGGCTACACCTTC.

The rearrangement uses TRBV6-5 and TRBJ2-1; TRBD2 matches 8 bases. CDR3 length equals 14 residues. After removal of 6 bases from V and 5 bases from J, the junction contained 6 bases not matched to a gene. CDR1 is MNHEY and CDR2 is SVGAGI in the germline V gene. The CDR3 loop reads CASSPAGGHNEQFF. The CDR3 nucleotides are TGTGCCAGCAGCCCGGCGGGGGGACACAATGAGCAGTTCTTC.

V gene TRBV18 combines with J gene TRBJ2-7, with 8 bases fitting TRBD1. This CDR3 region has 14 residues. With 3 bases clipped from V and 0 bases from J, the junction kept 1 base outside the gene matches. The germline gives CDR1 KGHSH, CDR2 LQKENI. In nucleotides, the CDR3 is TGTGCCAGCTCACCGGACAGGGTCTCCTACGAGCAGTACTTC. It specifies CASSPDRVSYEQYF.

This clone showed up just a few times. The rearrangement links TRBV2 to TRBJ2-3, with D perhaps TRBD1 or TRBD2 (5 bases each). The CDR3 spans 15 residues. Trimming took off 3 bases at V and 1 base at J, with 11 bases between the two ends. Germline V lookup: CDR1 SNHLY, CDR2 FYNNEI. The CDR3 here is CASSEARGGTDTQYF. For the CDR3, the DNA is TGTGCCAGCAGTGAGGCGAGGGGCGGCACAGATACGCAGTATTTT.

The J gene is TRBJ2-7, the V gene TRBV11-2; the match to TRBD2 covers 11 bases. The CDR3 sequence is 15 residues long. Germline CDR1 and CDR2: SGHAT and FQNNGV. J lost 7 bases, V lost 1 base, and 6 bases had no gene match. CDR3 residues: CASSLGVAGGEEQYF. The DNA for the CDR3 is TGTGCCAGCAGCTTAGGGGTAGCGGGAGGGGAAGAGCAGTACTTC.

The chain links TRBV28 to TRBJ2-2; D could derive from TRBD1 or TRBD2 (5 bases each). Trimming removed 7 bases from V and 1 base from J, with 10 bases in between. The CDR3 covers 14 residues. CDR1 MDHEN and CDR2 SYDVKM come from the germline V gene. As DNA, the CDR3 is TGTGCCAGCAACTGGGACCAGAACACCGGGGAGCTGTTTTTT. This gives the protein CASNWDQNTGELFF.

This clone was found a few times. The DNA for the CDR3 is TGTGCCAGCAGGCAAACAGGGGGAGAGCAGTACTTC. It encodes CASRQTGGEQYF. This chain connects TRBV12-3 or TRBV12-4 to TRBJ2-7; TRBD1 matches at 8 bases. The V segment lost 6 bases and the J segment 7 bases; nucleotides outside the gene matches: 5. The CDR3 has 12 residues.

This sequence joins TRBV5-1 and TRBJ1-1; no clear D. CDR3 length: 15 residues. CDR1 is SGHRS, CDR2 YFSETQ, per germline. V was trimmed by 1 base and J by 0 bases, leaving 10 bases between them. CDR3 nucleotides: TGCGCCAGCAGCTTGCGGGCAGTTATGAACACTGAAGCTTTCTTT. This sequence encodes CASSLRAVMNTEAFF.

The J gene is TRBJ2-3, the V gene TRBV10-2; no firm D call. The CDR3 is 13 residues long. CDR1 and CDR2 (germline): WSHSY, SAAADI. Trimming shortened V by 8 bases and J by 0 bases, and 9 bases separated the two germline ends. CDR3 sequence reads: CASRSGSTDTQYF. CDR3 DNA sequence: TGCGCCAGCCGCTCTGGGAGCACAGATACGCAGTATTTT.

The V call is TRBV5-6, the J call TRBJ1-3; TRBD1 agrees at 7 bases. Per the germline V gene, CDR1 is SGHDT and CDR2 is YYEEEE. This CDR3 is built from 18 residues. J lost 0 bases, V lost 4 bases, and 13 bases had no gene match. Here the CDR3 reads CASSRRLLGGSSGNTIYF. In nucleotides, the CDR3 is TGTGCCAGCAGCAGGCGCCTCTTAGGGGGCAGCTCTGGAAACACCATATATTTT.

The count of this clone is one. The J gene is TRBJ2-7, the V gene TRBV6-5, with 9 bases aligning to TRBD2. After removal of 2 bases from V and 7 bases from J, the junction contained 9 bases not matched to a gene. Germline V gene sequence: CDR1 MNHEY, CDR2 SVGAGI. The CDR3 is 15 amino acids. Here the CDR3 DNA reads TGTGCCAGCAGTTACCTAGCGGGGCCCAGAGGGGAGCAGTACTTC. Encoded protein: CASSYLAGPRGEQYF.

DNA for the CDR3: TGTGCCAGCAGTGTCTTAGGTTCTGAAGCTTTCTTT. This codes for CASSVLGSEAFF. The chain uses TRBV28 and TRBJ1-1; D remains ambiguous. CDR3 length: 12 residues. V lost 5 bases, J lost 6 bases, and 10 bases lay in between. Germline V lookup: CDR1 MDHEN, CDR2 SYDVKM.

The chain joins TRBV4-3 to TRBJ2-5; 7 nucleotides match TRBD1. Germline CDR1 reads LGHNA; CDR2 reads YSLEER. The junction had 6 bases not matched to a gene; V was cut back by 0 bases and J by 5 bases. The CDR3 is 15 residues long. In DNA form, the CDR3 reads TGCGCCAGCAGCCAAGAGGGCAGGGGGACGGAGACCCAGTACTTC. Its protein is CASSQEGRGTETQYF.